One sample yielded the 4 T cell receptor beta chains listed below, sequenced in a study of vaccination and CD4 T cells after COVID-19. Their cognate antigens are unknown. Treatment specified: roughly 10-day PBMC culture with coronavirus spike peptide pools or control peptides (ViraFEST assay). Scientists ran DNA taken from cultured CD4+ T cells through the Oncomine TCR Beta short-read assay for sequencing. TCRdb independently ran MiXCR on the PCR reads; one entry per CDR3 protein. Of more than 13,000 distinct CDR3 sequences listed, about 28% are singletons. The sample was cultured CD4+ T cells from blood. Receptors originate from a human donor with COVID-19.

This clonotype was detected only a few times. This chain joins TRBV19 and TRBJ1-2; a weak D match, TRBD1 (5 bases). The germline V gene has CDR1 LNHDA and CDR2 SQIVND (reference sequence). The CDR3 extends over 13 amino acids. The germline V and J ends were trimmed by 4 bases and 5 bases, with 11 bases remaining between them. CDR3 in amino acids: CASSSRGRYGYTF. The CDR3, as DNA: TGTGCCAGTAGTAGTCGGGGACGGTATGGCTACACCTTC. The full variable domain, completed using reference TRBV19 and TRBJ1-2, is DGGITQSPKYLFRKEGQNVTLSCEQNLNHDAMYWYRQDPGQGLRLIYYSQIVNDFQKGDIAEGYSVSREKKESFPLTVTSAQKNPTAFYLCASSSRGRYGYTFGSGTRLTVV.

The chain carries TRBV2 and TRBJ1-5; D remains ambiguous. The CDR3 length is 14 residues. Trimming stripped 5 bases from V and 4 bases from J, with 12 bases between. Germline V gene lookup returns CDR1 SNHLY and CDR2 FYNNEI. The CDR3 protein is CASSIASGNQPQHF. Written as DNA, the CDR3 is TGTGCCAGCAGTATAGCCTCCGGGAATCAGCCCCAGCATTTT.

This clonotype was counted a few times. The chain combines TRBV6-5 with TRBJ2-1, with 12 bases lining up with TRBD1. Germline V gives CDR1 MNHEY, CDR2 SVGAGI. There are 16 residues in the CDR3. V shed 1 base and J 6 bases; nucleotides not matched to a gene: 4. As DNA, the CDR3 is TGTGCCAGCAGTTACTACGGGACAGGGGGCCCCAATGAGCAGTTCTTC. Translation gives CASSYYGTGGPNEQFF.

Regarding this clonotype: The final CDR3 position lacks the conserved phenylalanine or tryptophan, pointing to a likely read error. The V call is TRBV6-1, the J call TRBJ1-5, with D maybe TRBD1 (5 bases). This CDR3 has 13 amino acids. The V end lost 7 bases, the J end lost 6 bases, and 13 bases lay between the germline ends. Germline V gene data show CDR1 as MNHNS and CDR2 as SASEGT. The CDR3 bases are TGTGCCAGCACGCCGCAGGGCGGTCAGCCCCAGCATTCT. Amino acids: CASTPQGGQPQHS.